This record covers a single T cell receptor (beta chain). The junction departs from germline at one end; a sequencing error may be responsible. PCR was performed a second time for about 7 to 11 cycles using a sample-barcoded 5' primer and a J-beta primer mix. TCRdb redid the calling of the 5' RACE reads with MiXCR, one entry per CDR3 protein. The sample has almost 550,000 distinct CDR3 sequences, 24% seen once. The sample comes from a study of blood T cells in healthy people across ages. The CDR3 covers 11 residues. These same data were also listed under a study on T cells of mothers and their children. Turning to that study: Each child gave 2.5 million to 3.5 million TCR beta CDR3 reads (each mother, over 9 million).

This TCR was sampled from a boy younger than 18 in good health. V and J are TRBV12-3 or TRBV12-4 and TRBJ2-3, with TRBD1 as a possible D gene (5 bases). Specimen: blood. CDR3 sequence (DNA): TGTGGCAGCAGGACAACAGATGTGCAGTATTTT. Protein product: CGSRTTDVQYF.